What follows describes a single TCR beta chain. V was trimmed by 2 bases and J by 3 bases, leaving 15 bases between them. The CDR3 extends over 16 amino acids. Germline CDR1 SEHNR, CDR2 FQNEAQ (reference sequence). PCR primers comprised 60 Vbeta and 13 Jbeta primers. Sequencing used immunoSEQ multiplex PCR; TCRdb keeps in-frame clones, though not all of them. The table has a few hundred thousand clones, 65% to 80% seen once; the top ten hold 0.22%. The data belong to a study of cytomegalovirus exposure and HLA in healthy donors. This TCR was recovered from a girl aged 2 to 10 in good health and CMV-seronegative. The specimen was PBMCs. The genes are TRBV7-9 and TRBJ2-3; unclear D gene. CDR3 bases: TGTGCCAGCAGCTTACCCGCCTCTAGATTAACAGATACGCAGTATTTT. Translation: CASSLPASRLTDTQYF.